Each of the 28 T cell receptor beta chains below was sequenced from the same sample in a study of cytomegalovirus exposure and HLA in healthy donors. 60 Vbeta and 13 Jbeta primers were used in PCR. Clones were sequenced by immunoSEQ multiplex PCR, and TCRdb holds only the in-frame ones, with some missing. The table shows about 180,000 clones, with over 80% occurring only once. Specimen: PBMCs. These receptors originate from a girl aged 10-17 years in good health and CMV-seropositive.

The rearrangement joins TRBV11-3 to TRBJ1-1, with D possibly matching TRBD1 (5 bases). Germline CDR1 SGHNT, CDR2 YENEEA. V lost 2 bases to trimming and J lost 1 base, with 8 bases between them. The CDR3 length is 14 residues. As DNA, the CDR3 is TGTGCCAGCAGCTTACTCGGACAGAACACTGAAGCTTTCTTT. This codes for CASSLLGQNTEAFF. Looking up the rest from reference TRBV11-3 and TRBJ1-1 gives the full variable domain: EAGVVQSPRYKIIEKKQPVAFWCNPISGHNTLYWYLQNLGQGPELLIRYENEEAVDDSQLPKDRFSAERLKGVDSTLKIQPAELGDSAVYLCASSLLGQNTEAFFGQGTRLTVV.

The V and J genes are TRBV29-1 and TRBJ2-7; 11 bases are shared with TRBD1. The J segment lost 4 bases and the V segment lost 1 base, leaving 3 bases of the junction unmatched. This CDR3 is built from 14 residues. From germline, CDR1 is SQVTM and CDR2 ANQGSEA. The CDR3 bases are TGCAGCGTTGAAGGGGGGACAGGGGGATACGAGCAGTACTTC. It specifies CSVEGGTGGYEQYF.

The chain employs TRBV29-1 and TRBJ2-5; 8 nucleotides align to TRBD1. The CDR3 totals 12 residues. The germline V gene has CDR1 SQVTM and CDR2 ANQGSEA. With 6 bases clipped from V and 4 bases from J, the junction kept 4 bases outside the gene matches. The CDR3 spells CSVRQGRETQYF. The DNA for the CDR3 is TGCAGCGTCCGACAGGGGCGAGAGACCCAGTACTTC.

This rearrangement joins TRBV4-3 to TRBJ1-1; no clear D. V lost 1 base, J lost 1 base, and 10 bases lay in between. CDR3 length: 15 amino acids. Germline CDR1 and CDR2: LGHNA and YSLEER. The CDR3 reads CASSQATGKNTEAFF. The CDR3 bases are TGCGCCAGCAGCCAAGCAACGGGGAAGAACACTGAAGCTTTCTTT.

The chain is built from TRBV5-6 and TRBJ2-7, with D perhaps matching TRBD2 (6 bases). This CDR3 is built from 18 residues. Germline V CDR1 and CDR2: SGHDT, YYEEEE. V was pared by 0 bases and J by 3 bases, with 22 bases between. CDR3 in DNA: TGTGCCAGCAGCTTGGTAGGGGCGCTACCGGGAGTCTTCTACGAGCAGTACTTC. The encoded protein is CASSLVGALPGVFYEQYF.

The chain employs TRBV29-1 and TRBJ1-5; the match to TRBD1 covers 8 bases. The germline CDR1 and CDR2 sequences are SQVTM and ANQGSEA. The junction had 15 bases not matched to a gene; V was cut back by 6 bases and J by 5 bases. The CDR3 runs to 16 residues. CDR3 DNA: TGCAGCGTCCTTCCATGGACAGGGAAGCGCCATCAGCCCCAGCATTTT. Residues: CSVLPWTGKRHQPQHF. Full variable domain (outside the CDR3, taken from reference TRBV29-1 and TRBJ1-5): SAVISQKPSRDICQRGTSLTIQCQVDSQVTMMFWYRQQPGQSLTLIATANQGSEATYESGFVIDKFPISRPNLTFSTLTVSNMSPEDSSIYLCSVLPWTGKRHQPQHFGDGTRLSIL.

Only one count was recorded for this clone. This chain connects TRBV18 to TRBJ2-3; D is undetermined. Trimming removed 3 bases at V and 6 bases at J, with 10 bases between. This CDR3 is 13 amino acids long. Germline CDR1 and CDR2: KGHSH and LQKENI. This CDR3 is CASSPTPSDTQYF. CDR3 DNA sequence: TGTGCCAGCTCACCTACTCCCTCCGATACGCAGTATTTT.

The V and J genes are TRBV25-1 and TRBJ2-5; a weak D match, TRBD2 (6 bases). The ends were cut back, 5 bases at V and 1 base at J, with 8 bases in the middle. Germline V gene lookup returns CDR1 MGHDK and CDR2 SYGVNS. The CDR3 contains 13 residues. CDR3 protein: CASSQAGQETQYF. The CDR3 DNA reads as TGTGCCAGCAGTCAAGCGGGCCAAGAGACCCAGTACTTC.

The rearrangement links TRBV15 to TRBJ1-1, with D possibly matching TRBD1 (6 bases). The CDR3 has 14 residues. Germline V CDR1 and CDR2: LNHNV, YYDKDF (reference sequence). The V gene lost 4 bases and the J gene lost 4 bases, with 13 bases spanning the gap. The CDR3 nucleotides read TGTGCCACCAGCACAGTACAGGGAGTCACTGAAGCTTTCTTT. Its translation: CATSTVQGVTEAFF. The full variable domain, completed using reference TRBV15 and TRBJ1-1, is DAMVIQNPRYQVTQFGKPVTLSCSQTLNHNVMYWYQQKSSQAPKLLFHYYDKDFNNEADTPDNFQSRRPNTSFCFLDIRSPGLGDTAMYLCATSTVQGVTEAFFGQGTRLTVV.

The chain couples TRBV14 to TRBJ2-2; 7 bases align to TRBD1. Germline CDR1 SGHDN, CDR2 FVKESK. The trim removed 6 bases at V and 7 bases at J, leaving 14 bases unmatched. The CDR3 extends over 16 amino acids. The CDR3 region is CASRETGKLGRGELFF. The DNA for the CDR3 is TGTGCCAGCAGAGAGACAGGGAAACTAGGTCGCGGGGAGCTGTTTTTT. Complete variable domain (other parts from reference TRBV14 and TRBJ2-2): EAGVTQFPSHSVIEKGQTVTLRCDPISGHDNLYWYRRVMGKEIKFLLHFVKESKQDESGMPNNRFLAERTGGTYSTLKVQPAELEDSGVYFCASRETGKLGRGELFFGEGSRLTVL.

The chain recombines TRBV29-1 with TRBJ2-1; 10 nucleotides align to TRBD2. CDR1 is SQVTM, CDR2 ANQGSEA, per germline. Trimming removed 7 bases from V and 8 bases from J; junction bases left unmatched: 5. The CDR3 consists of 12 residues. In DNA, the CDR3 is TGCAGCGCGGAGCGGGAGGGCTATGAGCAGTTCTTC. This translates into CSAEREGYEQFF.

The table lists this clone with a count of one. The chain recombines TRBV2 with TRBJ1-5; TRBD1 aligns across 8 bases. This CDR3 spans 15 amino acids. Germline assignment: CDR1 SNHLY and CDR2 FYNNEI. V lost 6 bases, J lost 6 bases, and 10 bases stayed unmatched. The chain's CDR3 is CASRVGGQGSQPQHF. Written as DNA, the CDR3 is TGTGCCAGCAGGGTAGGAGGACAGGGCTCTCAGCCCCAGCATTTT.

This clone was observed a single time. The rearrangement joins TRBV7-6 to TRBJ2-4, with D maybe TRBD1 (6 bases). Germline CDR1 SGHVS, CDR2 FNYEAQ. V lost 3 bases, J lost 2 bases, and 14 bases lay in between. CDR3 length equals 16 residues. The CDR3 DNA is TGTGCCAGCAGCTTGGCCACACAGGGATCCAAAAACATTCAGTACTTC. As protein: CASSLATQGSKNIQYF.

The genes are TRBV5-1 and TRBJ1-5, with D hard to call. The CDR3 contains 14 residues. Germline V lookup: CDR1 SGHRS, CDR2 YFSETQ. V lost 0 bases and J lost 4, with 8 bases in between. CDR3 sequence reads: CASSLGLLNQPQHF. In nucleotides, the CDR3 is TGCGCCAGCAGCTTGGGACTGCTAAATCAGCCCCAGCATTTT. Based on the CDR3 plus reference TRBV5-1 and TRBJ1-5, the full variable domain is KAGVTQTPRYLIKTRGQQVTLSCSPISGHRSVSWYQQTPGQGLQFLFEYFSETQRNKGNFPGRFSGRQFSNSRSEMNVSTLELGDSALYLCASSLGLLNQPQHFGDGTRLSIL.

This clone was seen only once. The chain carries TRBV7-9 and TRBJ1-1; D may be TRBD1 (6 bases). The V gene lost 5 bases and the J gene lost 5 bases, with 15 bases spanning the gap. There are 14 residues in the CDR3. Germline-derived CDR1 and CDR2 are SEHNR and FQNEAQ (reference sequence). CDR3 loop: CASSQRTVGTEAFF. CDR3 in DNA: TGTGCCAGCAGCCAAAGGACAGTAGGGACTGAAGCTTTCTTT.

This clone was detected a few times. This rearrangement joins TRBV7-2 to TRBJ2-1; TRBD2 aligns across 10 bases. Germline V gene data show CDR1 as SGHTA and CDR2 as FQGNSA. This CDR3 is 16 amino acids long. V gave up 4 bases and J gave up 6 bases; unmatched junction bases: 9. The CDR3 is CASSSSLAGVGNEQFF. DNA of the CDR3: TGTGCCAGCAGCTCGTCCCTAGCGGGAGTTGGCAATGAGCAGTTCTTC.

The rearrangement joins TRBV6-1 to TRBJ1-1; D unclear. V was pared by 10 bases and J by 7 bases, with 10 bases between. Germline V gene lookup returns CDR1 MNHNS and CDR2 SASEGT. This CDR3 contains 10 residues. The CDR3 nucleotides read TGTGCCACCGCACTAATTGAAGCTTTCTTT. As protein: CATALIEAFF.

The chain links TRBV20-1 to TRBJ1-2, with 8 positions matching TRBD1. The CDR3 extends over 11 amino acids. The germline V gene encodes CDR1 DFQATT and CDR2 SNEGSKA (reference sequence). The V segment lost 7 bases and the J segment 8 bases; nucleotides outside the gene matches: 6. CDR3 sequence: CSVPQGGGYTF. The CDR3 coding sequence is TGCAGTGTCCCACAGGGGGGAGGCTACACCTTC.

This clone was recorded a few times. The chain carries TRBV18 and TRBJ1-5; D gene unclear. CDR1 and CDR2 (germline): KGHSH, LQKENI. V was shortened by 3 bases and J by 0 bases, with 12 bases between the two germline ends. This CDR3 contains 16 residues. The CDR3 loop is CASSPLALLSNQPQHF. The CDR3 DNA sequence: TGTGCCAGCTCACCTCTGGCCCTCCTTAGCAATCAGCCCCAGCATTTT.

The chain carries TRBV9 and TRBJ1-1; the D is unclear. Germline values: CDR1 SGDLS, CDR2 YYNGEE. The germline V and J ends were trimmed by 0 bases and 5 bases, with 11 bases remaining between them. CDR3 size: 14 residues. The CDR3 DNA reads as TGTGCCAGCAGCGTAGGTTGGGTAGCGACTGAAGCTTTCTTT. It codes for CASSVGWVATEAFF.

A remark on this clone: At the DNA level, this CDR3 is encoded by other sequences in the same sample as well. V gene TRBV4-3 combines with J gene TRBJ1-1; no definite D call. The germline V and J ends were trimmed by 0 bases and 1 base, with 6 bases remaining between them. The CDR3 spans 14 residues. Per the germline V gene, CDR1 is LGHNA and CDR2 is YSLEER. This chain's CDR3 is CASSQDGGNTEAFF. For the CDR3, the DNA is TGCGCCAGCAGCCAAGATGGAGGGAACACTGAAGCTTTCTTT.

The V and J genes are TRBV7-6 and TRBJ2-1, with TRBD2 matching 7 bases. This CDR3 region has 17 residues. Looked up from germline, CDR1 is SGHVS and CDR2 is FNYEAQ. V gave up 0 bases and J gave up 4 bases; unmatched junction bases: 9. The CDR3 here is CASSLALPSGTYNEQFF. DNA of the CDR3: TGTGCCAGCAGCTTAGCGCTCCCTAGCGGCACTTACAATGAGCAGTTCTTC.

This clone was seen only once. This chain uses TRBV30 with TRBJ1-3; the match to TRBD1 covers 9 bases. The CDR3 consists of 14 residues. V dropped 3 bases and J dropped 4; count of bases not matched to a gene: 4. The germline V gene has CDR1 GTSNPN and CDR2 SVGIG (reference sequence). CDR3 DNA: TGTGCCTGGAGGACAGGGGGAGACGGAAACACCATATATTTT. Encoded protein: CAWRTGGDGNTIYF. Looking up the rest from reference TRBV30 and TRBJ1-3 gives the full variable domain: SQTIHQWPATLVQPVGSPLSLECTVEGTSNPNLYWYRQAAGRGLQLLFYSVGIGQISSEVPQNLSASRPQDRQFILSSKKLLLSDSGFYLCAWRTGGDGNTIYFGEGSWLTVV.

The V call is TRBV4-2, the J call TRBJ2-3; 7 bases agree with TRBD2. V lost 3 bases to trimming and J lost 4 bases; unmatched junction nucleotides: 13. The CDR3 is 17 amino acids. CDR1 LGHNA and CDR2 YNFKEQ come from the germline V gene. The DNA of the CDR3 is TGTGCCAGCAGCCAGGGGGGGACCGTACCTGATTCAGATACGCAGTATTTT. As protein: CASSQGGTVPDSDTQYF.

The rearrangement uses TRBV5-8 and TRBJ2-1, with no clear D. Germline loops: CDR1 SGHTS, CDR2 YDEGEE. V gave up 5 bases and J gave up 12 bases, with 15 bases separating them. CDR3 length: 12 residues. The CDR3 coding sequence is TGTGCCAGCAGTCCGAGTTATGTCATGCAGTTCTTC. The encoded protein is CASSPSYVMQFF.

V usage is TRBV7-3 and J usage is TRBJ2-1, with TRBD1 identical over 10 bases. Germline-derived CDR1 and CDR2 are SGHTA and FQGTGA. The junction had 10 bases not matched to a gene; V was cut back by 5 bases and J by 6 bases. This CDR3 has 16 residues. The CDR3 sequence: CASSDPGTGVFNEQFF. The CDR3 coding sequence is TGTGCCAGCAGCGACCCCGGGACAGGGGTCTTCAATGAGCAGTTCTTC.

The chain combines TRBV10-3 with TRBJ2-7; 9 bases are shared with TRBD2. The V and J ends lost 7 bases and 1 base, in that order; junction bases with no gene match: 8. This CDR3 spans 15 amino acids. Looked up from germline, CDR1 is ENHRY and CDR2 is SYGVKD. The CDR3 reads CAITDWREGSYEQYF. CDR3 DNA sequence: TGTGCCATCACCGACTGGCGGGAGGGTTCCTACGAGCAGTACTTC.

The CDR3 bases are TGTGCCAGCAGCCAAGGACAGGGGGCCTATGGCTACACCTTC. Protein sequence: CASSQGQGAYGYTF. This chain joins TRBV4-2 and TRBJ1-2; 10 bases agree with TRBD1. The V gene end was trimmed by 1 base and the J gene end by 4 bases; junction bases not matched to a gene: 0. Per the germline V gene, CDR1 is LGHNA and CDR2 is YNFKEQ. This CDR3 has 14 residues.